This T cell receptor (beta chain) was sequenced for a study of blood T cells in healthy people across ages. Study as a whole: Per every two T cells, about one barcoded beta molecule was captured by template switching.

This clonotype has only a few counts. A second PCR of roughly 7 to 11 cycles used a sample-barcoded 5' primer and a J-beta primer mix. A 12-random-nucleotide template-switch adaptor tagged each cDNA molecule. TCRdb used MiXCR to reprocess the 5' RACE reads, holding one entry per CDR3 protein. Of some 1.5 million distinct CDR3 sequences in the sample, around 40% were seen once. Trimming at V came to 1 base and at J to 5 bases, leaving 17 bases not matched to a gene. CDR3 size: 18 residues. The germline CDR1 and CDR2 sequences are GTSNPN and SVGIG (reference sequence). This TCR was recovered from a woman younger than 35 in good health. Sequences were obtained from blood. This sequence joins TRBV30 and TRBJ1-2, with TRBD1 identical over 9 bases. CDR3 loop: CAWSAPGQGTRSRYGYTF. The CDR3 DNA reads as TGTGCCTGGAGTGCCCCGGGACAGGGAACCCGCTCCCGGTATGGCTACACCTTC.